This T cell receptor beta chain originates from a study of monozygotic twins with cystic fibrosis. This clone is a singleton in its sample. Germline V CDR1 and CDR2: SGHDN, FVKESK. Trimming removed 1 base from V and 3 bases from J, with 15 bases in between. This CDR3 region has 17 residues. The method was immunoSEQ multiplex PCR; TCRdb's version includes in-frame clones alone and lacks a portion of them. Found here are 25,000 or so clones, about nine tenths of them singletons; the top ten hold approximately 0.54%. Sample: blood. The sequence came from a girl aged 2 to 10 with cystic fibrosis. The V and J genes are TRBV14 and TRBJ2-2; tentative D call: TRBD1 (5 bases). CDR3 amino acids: CASSQGHDSFYTGELFF. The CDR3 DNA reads TGTGCCAGCAGCCAAGGCCATGACAGTTTCTACACCGGGGAGCTGTTTTTT.